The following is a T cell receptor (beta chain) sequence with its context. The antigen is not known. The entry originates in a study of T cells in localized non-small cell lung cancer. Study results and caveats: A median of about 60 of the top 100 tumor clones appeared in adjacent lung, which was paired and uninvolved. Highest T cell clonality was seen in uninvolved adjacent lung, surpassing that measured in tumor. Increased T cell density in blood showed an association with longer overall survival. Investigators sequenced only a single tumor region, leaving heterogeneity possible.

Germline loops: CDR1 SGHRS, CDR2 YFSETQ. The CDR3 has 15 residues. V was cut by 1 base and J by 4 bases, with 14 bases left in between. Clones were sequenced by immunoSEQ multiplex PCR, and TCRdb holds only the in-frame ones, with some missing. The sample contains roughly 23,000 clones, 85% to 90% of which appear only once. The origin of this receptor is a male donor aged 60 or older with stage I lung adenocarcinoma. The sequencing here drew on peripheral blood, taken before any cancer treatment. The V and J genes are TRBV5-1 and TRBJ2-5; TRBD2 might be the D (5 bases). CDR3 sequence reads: CASSLNPGAGETQYF. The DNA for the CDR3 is TGCGCCAGCAGCTTGAACCCAGGTGCGGGAGAGACCCAGTACTTC.